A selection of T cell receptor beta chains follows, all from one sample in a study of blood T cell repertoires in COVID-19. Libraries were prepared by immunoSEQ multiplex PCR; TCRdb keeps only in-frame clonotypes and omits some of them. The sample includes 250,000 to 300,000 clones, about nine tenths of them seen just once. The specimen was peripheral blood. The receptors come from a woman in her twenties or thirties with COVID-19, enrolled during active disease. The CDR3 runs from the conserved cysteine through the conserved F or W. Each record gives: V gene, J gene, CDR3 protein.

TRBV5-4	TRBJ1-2	CASSRRDRGPPYGGYTF
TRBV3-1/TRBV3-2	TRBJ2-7	CASSYDRRIPYEQYF
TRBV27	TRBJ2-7	CASSFPGQIYEQYF
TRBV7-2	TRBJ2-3	CASGADPLGPDTQYF
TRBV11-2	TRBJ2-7	CASSPRSYEQYF
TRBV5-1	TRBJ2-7	CASKQRGGPYEQYF
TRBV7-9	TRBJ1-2	CASSPTSHDRGLEGYTF
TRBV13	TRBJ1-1	CASSLGDRGTEAFF
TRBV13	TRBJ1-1	CASSLPLGQGGSRTEAFF
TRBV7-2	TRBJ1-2	CASRPPMSTIYGYTF
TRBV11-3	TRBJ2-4	CASSPDRGSDIQYF
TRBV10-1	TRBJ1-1	CASSEGLVSAGVGTEAFF
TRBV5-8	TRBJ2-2	CASSLSVLASTGELFF
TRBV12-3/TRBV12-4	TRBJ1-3	CASKGIGDTIYF
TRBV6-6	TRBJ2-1	CASSAGQGGYNEQFF
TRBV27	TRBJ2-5	CASRGQQETQYF
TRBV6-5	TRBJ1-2	CATSSRGQGYTF
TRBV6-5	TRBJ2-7	CASSPRDKIYEQYF
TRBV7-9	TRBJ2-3	CASSLYGTGTDTQYF
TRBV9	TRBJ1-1	CASSVQAGYSTEAFF
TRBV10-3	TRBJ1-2	CAISDPGQNLYGYTF
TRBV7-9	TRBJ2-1	CASSLARTSGGASYNEQFF
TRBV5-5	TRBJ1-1	CASSPWDTNTEAFF
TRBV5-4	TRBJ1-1	CASAGGNTEAFF
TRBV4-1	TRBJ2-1	CASSPDSPSYNEQFF
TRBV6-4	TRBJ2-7	CASSDWAKPKNEQYF
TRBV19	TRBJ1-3	CASSMGTGRTGNTIYF
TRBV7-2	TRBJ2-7	CASSSQGLAGREQYF
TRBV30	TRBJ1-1	CAWSVGTIGGTEAFF
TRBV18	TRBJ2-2	CASSLASTGELFF
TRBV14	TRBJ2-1	CASSQRGGRIYNEQFF
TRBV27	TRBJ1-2	CASSLDTNYGYTF
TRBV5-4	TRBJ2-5	CASSGVGLADQETQYF
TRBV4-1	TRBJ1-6	CASSQPSTGYSPLHF
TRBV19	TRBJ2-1	CASSIGLANEQFF
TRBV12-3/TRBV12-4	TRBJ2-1	CASSPPGGNEQFF
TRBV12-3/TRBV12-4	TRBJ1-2	CASSKGQFYGYTF
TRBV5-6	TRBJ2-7	CASSLIGTGYEQYF
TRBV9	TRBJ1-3	CASSPQTGGFGNTIYF
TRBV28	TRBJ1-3	CAVRGNTIYF
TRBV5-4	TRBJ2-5	CASSLGRQGKETQYF
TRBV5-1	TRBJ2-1	CASSLGGNEQFF
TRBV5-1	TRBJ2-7	CASSTDRPGIGQYF
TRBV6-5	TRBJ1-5	CASSRQGNQPQHF
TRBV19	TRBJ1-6	CATRDRIYNSPLHF
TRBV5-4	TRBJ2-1	CASSLGGAGLSIEQFF
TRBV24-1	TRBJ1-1	CATSDLSGTEAFF
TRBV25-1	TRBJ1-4	CASSDLGGANEKLFF
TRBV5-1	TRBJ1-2	CASSPPGANYGYTF
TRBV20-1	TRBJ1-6	CSASSFLLGLYNSPLHF
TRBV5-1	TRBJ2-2	CASSPEPKLVWELFF
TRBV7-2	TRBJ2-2	CASRQGTGLSGELFF
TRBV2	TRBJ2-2	CAREGQGWTGELFF
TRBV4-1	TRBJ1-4	CASSQDERQGALKLFF
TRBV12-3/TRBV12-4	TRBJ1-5	CASSRQNQPQHF